The 14 T cell receptor beta chains given below trace back to one sample, sequenced in a study of breast tumors, draining lymph nodes, adjacent tissues (dated by TCRdb to about 2016). Libraries were constructed by multiplex PCR. Instrument used: Illumina HiSeq 2000. TCRdb took the public reads, trimmed them with fastp at Q25, ran MiXCR for clone calling and kept in-frame beta chains. Every entry covers one CDR3 protein and lists the most common genes and DNA from its rows. Present in this sample are about 220,000 distinct CDR3 sequences, less than 40% of which were seen just once. The ten largest clones take up approximately 3.7% of the sample. Lymph node samples were obtained from the axillary draining lymph nodes of breast cancer patients. The sequencing input was axillary lymph node tissue. These receptor sequences come from a female donor with breast cancer. Some clones in this sample may be carry-over from other donors' samples.

Ten or more counts support this clonotype. This rearrangement joins TRBV10-3 to TRBJ1-5, with D unclear. The ends were cut back, 6 bases at V and 0 bases at J, with 9 bases in the middle. CDR1 is ENHRY, CDR2 SYGVKD, per germline. The CDR3 has 14 residues. The CDR3, as DNA: TGTGCCATCAGGGGAGAATATAGCAATCAGCCCCAGCATTTT. Amino acid sequence: CAIRGEYSNQPQHF.

V and J are TRBV5-4 and TRBJ2-3; TRBD2 matches 8 bases. V trimming: 0 bases; J trimming: 2 bases; junction bases outside the gene matches: 5. The CDR3 has 16 amino acids. CDR1 and CDR2 (germline): SGHNT, YYREEE (reference sequence). The CDR3 loop reads CASSLGLAPTTDTQYF. The CDR3 DNA sequence: TGTGCCAGCAGCTTGGGACTAGCGCCGACCACAGATACGCAGTATTTT.

The table lists this clonotype with many counts. The gene calls are TRBV5-6 and TRBJ1-2, with D tentatively TRBD1 (5 bases). Germline V lookup: CDR1 SGHDT, CDR2 YYEEEE. This CDR3 has 11 residues. The V end was cut by 6 bases, the J end by 6 bases, with 9 bases between. This CDR3 is CASTLGDGYTF. The CDR3 DNA reads as TGTGCCAGCACCCTGGGGGATGGCTACACCTTC.

This clonotype was counted between two and nine times. This chain uses TRBV27 with TRBJ1-5; 8 nucleotides align to TRBD1. CDR1 is MNHEY, CDR2 SMNVEV, per germline (reference sequence). The CDR3 length is 14 residues. Trimming cost V 6 bases and J 7 bases; bases outside gene matches: 8. CDR3 DNA sequence: TGTGCCAGCAGCAACAACAGGGGGTTCCAGCCCCAGCATTTT. Its translation: CASSNNRGFQPQHF.

This clonotype was recorded many times. The V call is TRBV7-6, the J call TRBJ2-2; 9 nucleotides line up with TRBD1. Germline CDR1 and CDR2: SGHVS and FNYEAQ. This CDR3 has 17 amino acids. Trimming took 5 bases from V and 4 from J; bases not matched to a gene: 11. The CDR3 bases are TGTGCCAGCAGCGCTTCTTTTGGGACAGGGACCACCGGGGAGCTGTTTTTT. Translated: CASSASFGTGTTGELFF. Supplemented by reference TRBV7-6 and TRBJ2-2, the full variable domain reads GAGVSQSPRYKVTKRGQDVALRCDPISGHVSLYWYRQALGQGPEFLTYFNYEAQQDKSGLPNDRFSAERPEGSISTLTIQRTEQRDSAMYRCASSASFGTGTTGELFFGEGSRLTVL.

This clonotype was detected many times. The chain employs TRBV19 and TRBJ2-6; D unclear. This CDR3 is built from 14 residues. The germline V gene has CDR1 LNHDA and CDR2 SQIVND (reference sequence). V was clipped by 1 base and J by 3 bases, with 4 bases between them. The CDR3 nucleotides are TGTGCCAGTAGTATAGGGGGTGGGGCCAACGTCCTGACTTTC. It specifies CASSIGGGANVLTF. The whole variable domain, filled in from reference TRBV19 and TRBJ2-6, reads DGGITQSPKYLFRKEGQNVTLSCEQNLNHDAMYWYRQDPGQGLRLIYYSQIVNDFQKGDIAEGYSVSREKKESFPLTVTSAQKNPTAFYLCASSIGGGANVLTFGAGSRLTVL.

This rearrangement joins TRBV10-1 to TRBJ2-2; 10 bases map to TRBD2. The germline gives CDR1 WNHNN, CDR2 SYGVQD (reference sequence). V shed 3 bases and J 6 bases; nucleotides not matched to a gene: 4. The length of the CDR3 is 15 residues. CDR3 sequence reads: CASSDSGRAAGELFF. CDR3 DNA: TGCGCCAGCAGTGACAGCGGGAGGGCCGCCGGGGAGCTGTTTTTT.

As to this clonotype: A read error is possible here, since a much larger clone lies one base away. V and J are TRBV19 and TRBJ1-5; D remains ambiguous. The CDR3 runs 15 residues. The V gene lost 11 bases and the J gene lost 2 bases, with 19 bases spanning the gap. Germline loops: CDR1 LNHDA, CDR2 SQIVND (reference sequence). The CDR3 loop reads CAGTHLTGGNQPQHF. The CDR3 DNA reads as TGTGCCGGTACCCACTTGACCGGCGGCAATCAGCCCCAGCATTTT.

On this clonotype: Compared with germline, one end of the junction differs, possibly owing to a read error. The rearrangement links TRBV6-6 to TRBJ1-5; 7 positions match TRBD1. The CDR3 has 17 amino acids. Germline-derived CDR1 and CDR2 are MNHNY and SVGAGI (reference sequence). In DNA, the CDR3 is TGTGCCAGCAGTCACTCGTCTGACAGGGCGCGCAATCAGCCCCAGCATTTT. As protein: CASSHSSDRARNQPQHF.

Turning to this clonotype: One end of the junction is discordant with germline, which a read error may explain. The chain uses TRBV6-5 and TRBJ2-2, with TRBD2 as a possible D gene (6 bases). CDR1 and CDR2 (germline): MNHEY, SVGAGI. CDR3 size: 14 residues. The CDR3 loop reads CTSGPEGYTGELFF. The CDR3 bases are TGTACCAGCGGGCCGGAAGGATACACCGGGGAGCTGTTTTTT.

The chain links TRBV5-1 to TRBJ2-7; 9 bases fit TRBD2. Germline V CDR1 and CDR2: SGHRS, YFSETQ. This CDR3 is built from 14 residues. The J segment lost 3 bases and the V segment lost 4 bases, leaving 5 bases of the junction unmatched. The CDR3 nucleotides are TGCGCCAGCAGCGGGGGACTAGCCTTCTACGAGCAGTACTTC. It is translated as CASSGGLAFYEQYF.

The chain has TRBV27 and TRBJ1-5; TRBD1 aligns across 8 bases. Germline CDR1 and CDR2: MNHEY and SMNVEV (reference sequence). CDR3 size: 15 residues. J was trimmed by 0 bases and V by 6 bases; bases with no gene match: 4. CDR3 region: CASRGQGYSNQPQHF. The DNA for the CDR3 is TGTGCCAGCAGAGGACAGGGTTATAGCAATCAGCCCCAGCATTTT.

The table lists this clonotype with many counts. The V call is TRBV9, the J call TRBJ1-5, with unresolved D. Germline lookup yields CDR1 SGDLS and CDR2 YYNGEE. The CDR3 is made up of 15 amino acids. V lost 0 bases to trimming and J lost 0 bases, with 7 bases between them. CDR3 nucleotides: TGTGCCAGCAGCGTAGGCTCTCATAGCAATCAGCCCCAGCATTTT. This translates into CASSVGSHSNQPQHF.

Ten or more counts support this clonotype. The chain employs TRBV24-1 and TRBJ2-5; 11 bases are shared with TRBD2. V was pared by 3 bases and J by 5 bases, with 4 bases of the junction left unmatched. The V gene's germline CDR1 is KGHDR and CDR2 SFDVKD. The CDR3 runs 15 residues. The CDR3 DNA is TGTGCCACCAGTGATAGGGCTAGCGGGAGGGAGACCCAGTACTTC. This gives the protein CATSDRASGRETQYF.